The sequence of this TCR beta chain was determined in a study of PD-L1 blockade in urothelial cancer. About the research overall: Beginning around 2014, patients received atezolizumab, given as 1,200 mg intravenously every 3 weeks. The authors examined blood 3 weeks (second dose) and 6 weeks after treatment start.

This CDR3 has 15 residues. Germline-derived CDR1 and CDR2 are SGHRS and YFSETQ. The V gene end was trimmed by 6 bases and the J gene end by 0 bases; junction bases not matched to a gene: 8. Repertoires were generated with immunoSEQ multiplex PCR, while TCRdb's copy carries only in-frame clones and drops some. The table lists 49,000 or so clones, 79% of them singletons. Indicated time point: pretreatment peripheral blood. The chain carries TRBV5-1 and TRBJ2-7; 8 bases line up with TRBD1. The TCR was taken from a man aged 70-80 years with urothelial cancer. Source: PBMCs, taken around atezolizumab (anti-PD-L1) treatment. In DNA, the CDR3 is TGCGCCAGCACTCAGGACAGGGCGAGCTCCTACGAGCAGTACTTC. Translating gives CASTQDRASSYEQYF.